The sequence of this T cell receptor (beta chain) was determined in a study of response to subunit inactivated influenza vaccine (dated by TCRdb to the late 2010s). Regarding the complete study: To follow how T cells responded to a trivalent subunit inactivated influenza vaccine, the researchers relied on deep quantitative profiling of the T cell receptor repertoire. Overall study results and their limits: According to the authors, only a limited number of new T cells may be recruited by each seasonal influenza vaccination.

A note on this clonotype: The target of this receptor is not known. No much larger clonotype is one base removed from it; base qualities were not supplied.

Library construction relied on RT-PCR. Sequencing took place on an Illumina HiSeq 2500. TCRdb redid the processing of the public reads, applying fastp at Q25 and MiXCR, and retained in-frame beta chains. Rows matching on CDR3 protein sequence are summarized as one entry with the most common DNA and genes. Recorded for this sample are about 650,000 distinct CDR3 sequences; approximately 15% of them occurred a single time. The ten most abundant clones make up 11% of the sample. For CDR1 and CDR2, the germline V gene lists SGHAT and FQNNGV. The CDR3 spans 15 residues, from the cysteine through the phenylalanine. Only the CDR3 part of the read is kept: 45 bases, read in frame from the first base. V is shortened by 1 base, J by 5 bases, and the region joining them spans 9 bases.

This TCR was recovered from a man over 45 who received an inactivated influenza vaccine. Donor details come from another sample of the same person, matched by shared clones. The chain couples TRBV11-2 to TRBJ1-6; TRBD1 is a possible D gene, resting on 6 matching bases. Material: PBMCs from blood, obtained 11 to 12 days after vaccination. The bases read TGTGCCAGCAGCTTAGGGTGGACAGATAATTCACCCCTCCACTTT. This encodes CASSLGWTDNSPLHF.